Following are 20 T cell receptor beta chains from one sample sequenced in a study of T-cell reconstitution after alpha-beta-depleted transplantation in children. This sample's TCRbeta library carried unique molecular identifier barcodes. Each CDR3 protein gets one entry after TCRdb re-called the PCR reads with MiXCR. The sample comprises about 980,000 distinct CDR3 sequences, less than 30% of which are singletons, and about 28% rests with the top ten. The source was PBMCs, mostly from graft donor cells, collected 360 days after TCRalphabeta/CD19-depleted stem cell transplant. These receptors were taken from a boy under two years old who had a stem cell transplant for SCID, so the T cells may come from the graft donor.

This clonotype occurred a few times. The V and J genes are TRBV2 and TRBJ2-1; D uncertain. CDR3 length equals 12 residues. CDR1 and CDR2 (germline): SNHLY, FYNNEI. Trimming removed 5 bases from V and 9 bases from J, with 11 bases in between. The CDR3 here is CASSPPFGEQFF. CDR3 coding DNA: TGTGCCAGCAGTCCACCGTTCGGTGAGCAGTTCTTC. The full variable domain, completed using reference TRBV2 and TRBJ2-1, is EPEVTQTPSHQVTQMGQEVILRCVPISNHLYFYWYRQILGQKVEFLVSFYNNEISEKSEIFDDQFSVERPDGSNFTLKIRSTKLEDSAMYFCASSPPFGEQFFGPGTRLTVL.

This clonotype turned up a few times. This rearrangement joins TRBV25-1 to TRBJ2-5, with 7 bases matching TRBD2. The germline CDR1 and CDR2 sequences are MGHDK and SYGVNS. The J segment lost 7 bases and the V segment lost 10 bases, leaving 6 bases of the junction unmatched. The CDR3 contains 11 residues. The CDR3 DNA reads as TGTGCCACCCGGGTAGCGGGGACCCAGTACTTC. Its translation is CATRVAGTQYF. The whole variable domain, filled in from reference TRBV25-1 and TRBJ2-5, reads EADIYQTPRYLVIGTGKKITLECSQTMGHDKMYWYQQDPGMELHLIHYSYGVNSTEKGDLSSESTVSRIRTEHFPLTLESARPSHTSQYLCATRVAGTQYFGPGTRLLVL.

The CDR3 spells CASSPYDDFYETQYF. CDR3 bases: TGTGCCAGCAGTCCTTACGACGACTTCTACGAGACCCAGTACTTC. The rearrangement joins TRBV6-2 or TRBV6-3 to TRBJ2-5; no definite D call. With 5 bases removed from V and 5 bases from J, the gap between germline ends came to 18 bases. Germline V gives CDR1 MNHEY, CDR2 SVGEGT. The CDR3 has 15 residues.

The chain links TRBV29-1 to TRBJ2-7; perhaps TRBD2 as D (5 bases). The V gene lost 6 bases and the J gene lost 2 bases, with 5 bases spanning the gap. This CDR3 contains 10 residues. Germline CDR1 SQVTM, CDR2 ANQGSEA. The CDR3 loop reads CSVGTYEQYF. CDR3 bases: TGCAGCGTCGGGACCTACGAGCAGTACTTC.

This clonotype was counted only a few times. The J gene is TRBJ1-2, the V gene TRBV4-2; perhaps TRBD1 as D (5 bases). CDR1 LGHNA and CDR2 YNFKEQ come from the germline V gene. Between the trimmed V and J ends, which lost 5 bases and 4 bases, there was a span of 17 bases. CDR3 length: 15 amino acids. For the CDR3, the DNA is TGTGCCAGCAGCAATCAGACCCGGGGGGGCTATGGCTACACCTTC. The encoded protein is CASSNQTRGGYGYTF.

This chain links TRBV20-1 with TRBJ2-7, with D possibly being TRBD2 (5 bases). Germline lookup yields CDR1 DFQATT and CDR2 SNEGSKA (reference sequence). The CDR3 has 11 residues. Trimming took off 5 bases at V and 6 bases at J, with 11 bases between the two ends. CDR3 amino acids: CSAEHRGEQYF. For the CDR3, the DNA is TGCAGTGCTGAACACCGGGGCGAGCAGTACTTC.

CDR3 sequence (DNA): TGTGCCAGCAGCCAAGAGAGGGTGGGGCACTATGGCTACACCTTC. This encodes CASSQERVGHYGYTF. The rearrangement links TRBV4-2 to TRBJ1-2, with D possibly being TRBD1 (5 bases). The ends were cut back, 0 bases at V and 3 bases at J, with 11 bases in the middle. Germline CDR1 and CDR2: LGHNA and YNFKEQ. The CDR3 is 15 amino acids.

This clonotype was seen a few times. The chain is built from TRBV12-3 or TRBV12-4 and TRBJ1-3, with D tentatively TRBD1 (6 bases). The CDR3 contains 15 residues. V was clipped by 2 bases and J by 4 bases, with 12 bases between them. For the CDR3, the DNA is TGTGCCAGCAGTTTAAGGGACATGGCCGGAAACACCATATATTTT. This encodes CASSLRDMAGNTIYF.

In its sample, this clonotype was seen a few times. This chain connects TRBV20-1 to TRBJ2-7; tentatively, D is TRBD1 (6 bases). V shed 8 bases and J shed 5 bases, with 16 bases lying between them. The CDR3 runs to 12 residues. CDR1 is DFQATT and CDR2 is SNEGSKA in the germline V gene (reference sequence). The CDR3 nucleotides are TGCAGTTACAGGGTAAAGTTTAACGAGCAGTACTTC. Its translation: CSYRVKFNEQYF.

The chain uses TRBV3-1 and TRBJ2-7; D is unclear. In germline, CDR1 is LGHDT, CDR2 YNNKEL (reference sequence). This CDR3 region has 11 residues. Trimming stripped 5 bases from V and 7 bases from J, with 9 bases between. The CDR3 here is CASSTTREQYF. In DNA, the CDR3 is TGTGCCAGCAGCACGACCCGGGAGCAGTACTTC.

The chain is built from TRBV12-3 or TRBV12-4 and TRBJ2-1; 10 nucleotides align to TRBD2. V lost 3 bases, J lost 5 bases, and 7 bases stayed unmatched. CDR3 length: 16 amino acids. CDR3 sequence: CASSFPSGGVNNEQFF. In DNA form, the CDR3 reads TGTGCCAGCAGTTTCCCCAGCGGGGGGGTTAACAATGAGCAGTTCTTC.

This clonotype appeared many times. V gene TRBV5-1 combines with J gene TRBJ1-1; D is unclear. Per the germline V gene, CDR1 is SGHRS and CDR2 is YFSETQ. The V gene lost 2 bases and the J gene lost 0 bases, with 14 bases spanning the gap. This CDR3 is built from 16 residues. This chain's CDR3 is CASSFQGLTVNTEAFF. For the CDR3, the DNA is TGCGCCAGCAGCTTCCAAGGGCTCACCGTGAACACTGAAGCTTTCTTT.

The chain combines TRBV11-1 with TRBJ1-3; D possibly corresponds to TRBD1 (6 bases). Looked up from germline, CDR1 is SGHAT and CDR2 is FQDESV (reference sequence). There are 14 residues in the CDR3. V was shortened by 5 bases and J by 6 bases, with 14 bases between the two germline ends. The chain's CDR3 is CASSPPGAVNTIYF. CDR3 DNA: TGTGCCAGCAGCCCTCCAGGGGCTGTAAACACCATATATTTT.

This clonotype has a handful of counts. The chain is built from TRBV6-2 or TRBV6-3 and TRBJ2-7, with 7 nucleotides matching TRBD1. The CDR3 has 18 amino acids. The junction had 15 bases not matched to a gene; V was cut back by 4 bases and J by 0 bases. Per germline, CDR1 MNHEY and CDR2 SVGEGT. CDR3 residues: CASSSKPYTGASSYEQYF. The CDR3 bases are TGTGCCAGCAGTTCCAAACCATATACAGGGGCGAGCTCCTACGAGCAGTACTTC.

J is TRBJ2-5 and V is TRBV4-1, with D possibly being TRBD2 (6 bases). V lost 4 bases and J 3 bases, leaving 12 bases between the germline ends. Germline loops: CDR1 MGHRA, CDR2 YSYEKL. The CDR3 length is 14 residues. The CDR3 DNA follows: TGCGCCAGCAGCCCGCGACTAGAGGAAGAGACCCAGTACTTC. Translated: CASSPRLEEETQYF.

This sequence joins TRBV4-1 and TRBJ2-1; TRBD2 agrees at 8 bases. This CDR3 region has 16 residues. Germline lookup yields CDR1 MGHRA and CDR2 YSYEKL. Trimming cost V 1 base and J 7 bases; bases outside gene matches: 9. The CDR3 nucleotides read TGCGCCAGCAGCCAAGTACGGGGGGGCCGAGGGAATGAGCAGTTCTTC. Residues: CASSQVRGGRGNEQFF.

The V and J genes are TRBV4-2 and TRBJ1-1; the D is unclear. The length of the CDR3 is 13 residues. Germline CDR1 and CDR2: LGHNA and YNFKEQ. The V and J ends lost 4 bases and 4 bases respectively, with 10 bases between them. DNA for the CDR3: TGTGCCAGCAGCCCCGGGCCAGCCACTGAAGCTTTCTTT. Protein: CASSPGPATEAFF.

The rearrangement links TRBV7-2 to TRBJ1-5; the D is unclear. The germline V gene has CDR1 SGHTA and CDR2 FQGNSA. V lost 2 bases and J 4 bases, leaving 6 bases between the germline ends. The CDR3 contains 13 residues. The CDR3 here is CASSLSPNQPQHF. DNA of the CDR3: TGTGCCAGCAGCTTAAGTCCTAATCAGCCCCAGCATTTT.

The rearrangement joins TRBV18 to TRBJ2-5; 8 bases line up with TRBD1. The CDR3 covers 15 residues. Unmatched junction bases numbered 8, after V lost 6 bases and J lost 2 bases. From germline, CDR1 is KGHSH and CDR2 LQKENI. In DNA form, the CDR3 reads TGTGCCAGCTCGTTCGGACAGGGCGGGCAAGAGACCCAGTACTTC. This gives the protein CASSFGQGGQETQYF.

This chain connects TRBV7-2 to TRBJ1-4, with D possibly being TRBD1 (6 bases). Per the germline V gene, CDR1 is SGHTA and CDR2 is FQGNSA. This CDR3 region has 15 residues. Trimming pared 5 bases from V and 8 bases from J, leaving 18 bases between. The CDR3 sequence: CASSPAAGVGEKLFF. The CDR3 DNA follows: TGTGCCAGCAGCCCGGCGGCAGGGGTGGGGGAAAAACTGTTTTTT.